This TCR beta chain was captured by sequencing in a study of T cell responses to AZD1222 COVID-19 vaccine. Study background: Doses given second, at about 4 or about 12 weeks, were pooled.

The table lists this clone with a count of one. The antigen remains undetermined. Regarding the study as a whole: Spike was spanned by vaccine-associated CD4 TCRs, which were dominant at 160-218 and 743-854. Only after the peak T cell response were repertoires sampled.

Data came from immunoSEQ multiplex PCR; TCRdb stores just in-frame clones and leaves some out. The table includes about 94,000 clones, nearly 90% detected once. The receptor's source is an adult in good health. The sample consisted of peripheral blood, taken on day 0 of AZD1222 vaccination.

CDR3 sequence (DNA): TGTGCCAGGTTTGGACGGATAAATCAGCCCCAGCATTTT. Protein product: CARFGRINQPQHF. This chain links TRBV9 with TRBJ1-5; D not resolved. The CDR3 runs to 13 residues. Per the germline V gene, CDR1 is SGDLS and CDR2 is YYNGEE. The V end lost 8 bases, the J end lost 4 bases, and 13 bases lay between the germline ends.